Listed below are T cell receptor beta chains from one sample, sequenced in a study of regulatory T cells in long-lasting Graves disease. TCRdb ran MiXCR on the multiplex PCR reads and lists one entry per CDR3 protein. The sample has 300,000 to 400,000 distinct CDR3 sequences; roughly a sixth are singletons. Sequencing was performed on peripheral blood mononuclear cells (PBMCs), taken at new diagnosis, from a patient treated with antithyroid drugs. Source of these receptors: a female donor with Graves disease. CDR3s include the opening cysteine and the closing phenylalanine or tryptophan. D genes are given only for firm matches. A row's size may be missing; if present it is once, few, many or a size class.

CDR3 protein	CDR3 DNA	clone size	V gene	J gene	D gene
CASSFLQGTEAFF	TGTGCCAGCAGTTTCCTACAAGGGACTGAAGCTTTCTTT	many	TRBV12-3/TRBV12-4	TRBJ1-1	.
CASNNANAKNIQYF	TGTGCCAGCAACAACGCCAACGCCAAAAACATTCAGTACTTC	many	TRBV2	TRBJ2-4	.
CASLEQVVNEQFF	TGTGCCAGCCTTGAACAGGTCGTTAATGAGCAGTTCTTC	.	TRBV7-6	TRBJ2-1	.
CASSLGIGGLPRNIQYF	TGTGCCAGCAGTTTAGGGATCGGGGGACTACCCCGAAACATTCAGTACTTC	many	TRBV12-3/TRBV12-4	TRBJ2-4	TRBD2
CATSRKPGSGANVLTF	TGTGCCACCAGCAGAAAACCGGGCTCTGGAGCCAACGTCCTGACTTTC	.	TRBV15	TRBJ2-6	.
CASRQGAGAEAFF	TGCGCCAGCAGGCAGGGGGCTGGTGCTGAAGCTTTCTTT	.	TRBV5-1	TRBJ1-1	TRBD1
CASSIVWHGGAKNIQYF	TGTGCCAGTAGTATAGTATGGCACGGTGGTGCCAAAAACATTCAGTACTTC	few	TRBV19	TRBJ2-4	.
CASSSPLQGNYGYTF	TGTGCCAGCAGTTCTCCTTTACAGGGGAACTATGGCTACACCTTC	many	TRBV6-5	TRBJ1-2	TRBD1
CASSATGTPYNEQFF	TGTGCCAGCAGCGCAACCGGGACTCCTTACAATGAGCAGTTCTTC	.	TRBV9	TRBJ2-1	.
CASSLAVNNQPQHF	TGTGCCAGCAGCTTAGCGGTGAACAATCAGCCCCAGCATTTT	few	TRBV7-2	TRBJ1-5	.